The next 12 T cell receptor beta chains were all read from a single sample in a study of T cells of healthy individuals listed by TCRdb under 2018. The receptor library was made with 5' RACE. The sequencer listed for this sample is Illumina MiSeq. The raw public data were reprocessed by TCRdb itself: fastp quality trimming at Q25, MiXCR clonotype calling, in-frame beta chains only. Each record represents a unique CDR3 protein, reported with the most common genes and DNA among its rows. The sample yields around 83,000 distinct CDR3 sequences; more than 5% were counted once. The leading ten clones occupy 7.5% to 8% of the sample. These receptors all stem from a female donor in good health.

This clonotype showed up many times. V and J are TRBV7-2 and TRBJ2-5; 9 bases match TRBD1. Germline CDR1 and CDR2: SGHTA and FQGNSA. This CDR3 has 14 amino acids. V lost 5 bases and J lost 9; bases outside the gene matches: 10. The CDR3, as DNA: TGTGCCAGCAGCCCACGGACAGGGGCTTTGGCCCAGTACTTC. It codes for CASSPRTGALAQYF.

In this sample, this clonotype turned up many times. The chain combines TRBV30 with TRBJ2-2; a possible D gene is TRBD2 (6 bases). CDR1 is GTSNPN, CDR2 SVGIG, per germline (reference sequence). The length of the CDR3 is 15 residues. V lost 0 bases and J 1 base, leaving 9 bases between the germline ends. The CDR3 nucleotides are TGTGCCTGGAGTGTGACTAGGGTGAACACCGGGGAGCTGTTTTTT. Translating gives CAWSVTRVNTGELFF.

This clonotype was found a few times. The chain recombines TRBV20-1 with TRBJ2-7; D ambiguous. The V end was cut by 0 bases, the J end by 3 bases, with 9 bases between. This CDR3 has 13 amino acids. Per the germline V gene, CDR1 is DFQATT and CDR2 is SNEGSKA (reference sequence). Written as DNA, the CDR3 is TGCAGTGCTAGAGAGGGCAGGTACTACGAGCAGTACTTC. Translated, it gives CSAREGRYYEQYF.

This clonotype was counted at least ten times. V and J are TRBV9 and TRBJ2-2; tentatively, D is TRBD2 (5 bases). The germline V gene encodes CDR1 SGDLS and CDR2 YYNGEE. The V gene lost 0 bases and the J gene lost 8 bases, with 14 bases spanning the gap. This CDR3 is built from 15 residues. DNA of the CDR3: TGTGCCAGCAGCGTAGCTTCGGCCTCGGGGGGGGAGCTGTTTTTT. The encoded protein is CASSVASASGGELFF.

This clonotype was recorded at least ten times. The CDR3 DNA is TGTGCCAGCAGCTCGAACGGAATAAGCAATTGGAACACTGAAGCTTTCTTT. Its protein product is CASSSNGISNWNTEAFF. The chain has TRBV11-2 and TRBJ1-1; D unclear. The germline gives CDR1 SGHAT, CDR2 FQNNGV. V lost 4 bases and J 1 base, leaving 19 bases between the germline ends. The CDR3 spans 17 residues.

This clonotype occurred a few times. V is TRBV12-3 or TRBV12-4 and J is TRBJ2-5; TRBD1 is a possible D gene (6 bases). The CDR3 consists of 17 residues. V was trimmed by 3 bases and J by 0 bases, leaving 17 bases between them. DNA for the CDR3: TGTGCCAGCAGTTTCCAATTACTGAGGGGGTACCAAGAGACCCAGTACTTC. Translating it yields CASSFQLLRGYQETQYF.

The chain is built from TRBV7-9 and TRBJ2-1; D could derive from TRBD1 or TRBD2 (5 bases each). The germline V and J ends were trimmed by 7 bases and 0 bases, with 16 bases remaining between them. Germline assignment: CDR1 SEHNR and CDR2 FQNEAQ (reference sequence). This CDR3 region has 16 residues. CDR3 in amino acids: CASNSPWGTSYNEQFF. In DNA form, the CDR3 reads TGTGCCAGCAACTCTCCGTGGGGGACCTCCTACAATGAGCAGTTCTTC.

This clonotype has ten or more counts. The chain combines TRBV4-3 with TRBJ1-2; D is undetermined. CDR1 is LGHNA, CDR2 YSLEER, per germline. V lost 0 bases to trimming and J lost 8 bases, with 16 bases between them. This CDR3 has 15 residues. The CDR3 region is CASSQDRTVFRGYTF. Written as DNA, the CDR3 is TGCGCCAGCAGCCAAGATCGGACCGTTTTTAGAGGCTACACCTTC.

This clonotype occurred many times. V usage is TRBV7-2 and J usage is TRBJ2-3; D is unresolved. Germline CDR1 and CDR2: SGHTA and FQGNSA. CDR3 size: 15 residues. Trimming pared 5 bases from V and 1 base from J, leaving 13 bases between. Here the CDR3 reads CASSPRLRGTDTQYF. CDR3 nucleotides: TGTGCCAGCAGCCCCCGACTCCGGGGCACAGATACGCAGTATTTT.

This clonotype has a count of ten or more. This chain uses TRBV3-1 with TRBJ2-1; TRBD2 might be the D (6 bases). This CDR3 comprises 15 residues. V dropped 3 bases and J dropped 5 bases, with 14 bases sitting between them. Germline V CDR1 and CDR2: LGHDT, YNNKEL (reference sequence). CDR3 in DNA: TGTGCCAGCAGCCAGGGACTGCGAACGAACAATGAGCAGTTCTTC. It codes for CASSQGLRTNNEQFF.

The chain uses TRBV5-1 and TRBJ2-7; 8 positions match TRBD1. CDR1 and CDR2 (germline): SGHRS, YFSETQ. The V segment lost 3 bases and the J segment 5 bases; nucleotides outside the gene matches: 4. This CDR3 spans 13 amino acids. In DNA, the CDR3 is TGCGCCAGCAGCTCTCAGGGGGCCAACGAGCAGTACTTC. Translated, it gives CASSSQGANEQYF.

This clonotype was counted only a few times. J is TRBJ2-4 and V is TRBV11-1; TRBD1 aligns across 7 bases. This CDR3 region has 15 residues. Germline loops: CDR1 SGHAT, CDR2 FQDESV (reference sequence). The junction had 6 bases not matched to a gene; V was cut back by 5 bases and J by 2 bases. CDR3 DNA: TGTGCCAGCAGCGAACCGACAGGGACCAAAAACATTCAGTACTTC. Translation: CASSEPTGTKNIQYF. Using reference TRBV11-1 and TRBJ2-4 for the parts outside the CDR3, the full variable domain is EAEVAQSPRYKITEKSQAVAFWCDPISGHATLYWYRQILGQGPELLVQFQDESVVDDSQLPKDRFSAERLKGVDSTLKIQPAELGDSAMYLCASSEPTGTKNIQYFGAGTRLSVL.